What follows are 5 T cell receptor beta chains derived from one specimen sequenced in a study of cytotoxic CD8 clonotypes in ibrutinib-treated CLL. The protocol was immunoSEQ multiplex PCR, while the TCRdb copy is restricted to in-frame clones and leaves out a portion. The data hold about 140,000 clones, with under 95% observed a single time. The specimen was PBMCs, collected after 12 months of ibrutinib treatment. The origin of the receptors is a human donor with chronic lymphocytic leukemia.

V gene TRBV28 combines with J gene TRBJ2-7; 9 nucleotides agree with TRBD1. The CDR3 covers 13 residues. Germline V CDR1 and CDR2: MDHEN, SYDVKM. Trimming at V came to 6 bases and at J to 7 bases, leaving 7 bases not matched to a gene. CDR3 DNA: TGTGCCAGCAGAATACAGGGGGCGGGGGAGCAGTACTTC. Protein product: CASRIQGAGEQYF.

The chain employs TRBV7-8 and TRBJ1-5, with D unclear. The V end lost 8 bases, the J end lost 0 bases, and 8 bases lay between the germline ends. The CDR3 runs to 13 residues. CDR1 SGHVS and CDR2 FQNEAQ come from the germline V gene. CDR3 DNA sequence: TGTGCCAGCCGGATTAATAGCAATCAGCCCCAGCATTTT. Protein sequence: CASRINSNQPQHF.

This chain uses TRBV5-1 with TRBJ2-1, with 9 bases that match TRBD1. Germline-derived CDR1 and CDR2 are SGHRS and YFSETQ. The CDR3 is 14 amino acids. Trimming took 3 bases from V and 10 from J; bases not matched to a gene: 8. The CDR3 coding sequence is TGCGCCAGCAGCTCACAGGGGGCGCGGGAGGAGCAGTTCTTC. Protein sequence: CASSSQGAREEQFF.

The rearrangement links TRBV27 to TRBJ2-7; D is ambiguous. The CDR3 has 13 residues. The V end lost 4 bases, the J end lost 3 bases, and 10 bases lay between the germline ends. The germline gives CDR1 MNHEY, CDR2 SMNVEV (reference sequence). The CDR3 DNA reads TGTGCCAGCAGTTCTGGGCCGGGCTACGAGCAGTACTTC. Encoded protein: CASSSGPGYEQYF.

J is TRBJ2-5 and V is TRBV28, with TRBD2 as a possible D gene (6 bases). Germline V gene lookup returns CDR1 MDHEN and CDR2 SYDVKM. V was clipped by 3 bases and J by 3 bases, with 8 bases between them. The CDR3 totals 13 residues. The CDR3 here is CASSLSSEETQYF. The CDR3 nucleotides are TGTGCCAGCAGTTTGTCTAGCGAAGAGACCCAGTACTTC.